What follows is one T cell receptor beta chain and its context. What it recognizes is unknown. V lost 4 bases to trimming and J lost 5 bases, with 11 bases between them. The CDR3 is made up of 14 amino acids. Per germline, CDR1 SNHLY and CDR2 FYNNEI. This entry comes from a study of a mutant IDH1 vaccine in newly diagnosed glioma. Method: immunoSEQ multiplex PCR; TCRdb's copy keeps in-frame clones and lacks some. The sample comprises around 28,000 clones, roughly 85% of which are singletons, and over 15% rests with the top ten. Specified time point: week 23, last vaccination. In the vaccine, a single dose held 300 ug of the mutant IDH1 20-mer peptide, along with topical imiquimod.

The sequences come from PBMCs, collected from a glioma patient whose treatment included an IDH1 peptide vaccine. This clonotype was sampled from a woman in her twenties or thirties with glioma. The rearrangement uses TRBV2 and TRBJ1-4, with D tentatively TRBD1 (6 bases). The CDR3 DNA reads as TGTGCCAGCAGTGCGACAGGATCGAATGAAAAACTGTTTTTT. Its protein is CASSATGSNEKLFF.